The 17 T cell receptor beta chains below all came from one sample that was sequenced in a study of T cell clonotyping in hematopoietic cell transplantation. Method: immunoSEQ multiplex PCR; TCRdb's copy keeps in-frame clones and lacks some. The sample carries 9,500 to 12,000 clones, around 90% recorded once. Material: PBMCs, obtained 180 days after allogeneic stem cell transplant. These receptors all stem from a male patient between 60 and 69 years old who had an allogeneic stem cell transplant from an unrelated donor, so the T cells may come from the graft donor. Some clones in this sample may be carry-over from other donors' samples.

The chain uses TRBV7-9 and TRBJ1-1; D not certain. This CDR3 is built from 12 residues. Per the germline V gene, CDR1 is SEHNR and CDR2 is FQNEAQ (reference sequence). Trimming cost V 2 bases and J 3 bases, with 4 bases left between them. In DNA, the CDR3 is TGTGCCAGCAGCTTACAGTACACTGAAGCTTTCTTT. Translation: CASSLQYTEAFF.

The chain joins TRBV19 to TRBJ2-5; 10 nucleotides align to TRBD1. This CDR3 region has 13 residues. V lost 5 bases and J lost 9; bases outside the gene matches: 6. Germline loops: CDR1 LNHDA, CDR2 SQIVND (reference sequence). The CDR3 DNA is TGTGCCAGTAGTGCCGCCGGGACAGGGGCCCAGTACTTC. This translates into CASSAAGTGAQYF.

The chain carries TRBV6-1 and TRBJ1-5, with TRBD1 identical over 8 bases. The CDR3 covers 15 residues. The V gene's germline CDR1 is MNHNS and CDR2 SASEGT. V trimming: 0 bases; J trimming: 2 bases; junction bases outside the gene matches: 0. CDR3 in amino acids: CASSEATGGNQPQHF. DNA of the CDR3: TGTGCCAGCAGTGAAGCGACAGGGGGCAATCAGCCCCAGCATTTT.

The chain's CDR3 is CASSSGDRYGYTF. In DNA, the CDR3 is TGTGCCAGTAGTAGCGGGGACCGCTATGGCTACACCTTC. J is TRBJ1-2 and V is TRBV19, with D possibly being TRBD1 (5 bases). V was cut by 4 bases and J by 4 bases, with 10 bases left in between. CDR3 length: 13 amino acids. The germline CDR1 and CDR2 sequences are LNHDA and SQIVND (reference sequence).

The chain carries TRBV7-2 and TRBJ1-1; 7 nucleotides match TRBD1. V gave up 4 bases and J gave up 0 bases; unmatched junction bases: 2. CDR3 length: 14 amino acids. Germline V lookup: CDR1 SGHTA, CDR2 FQGNSA. The CDR3 DNA follows: TGTGCCAGCAGCTACAGGGGATTGAACACTGAAGCTTTCTTT. As protein: CASSYRGLNTEAFF.

The CDR3 bases are TGCGCCAGCAGCCAAGACCCGGCAGGGGCGAACACTGAAGCTTTCTTT. It codes for CASSQDPAGANTEAFF. The V and J genes are TRBV4-3 and TRBJ1-1; D is possibly TRBD1 (6 bases). V was trimmed by 0 bases and J by 1 base, leaving 12 bases between them. Germline CDR1 LGHNA, CDR2 YSLEER. The CDR3 runs 16 residues.

This clone was observed a single time. The V and J genes are TRBV2 and TRBJ1-3; D is unclear. The CDR3 consists of 15 residues. V dropped 2 bases and J dropped 0 bases, with 8 bases sitting between them. CDR1 is SNHLY, CDR2 FYNNEI, per germline. The CDR3 region is CASSESGLSGNTIYF. CDR3 DNA: TGTGCCAGCAGTGAATCCGGGCTCTCTGGAAACACCATATATTTT.

The chain recombines TRBV28 with TRBJ2-5, with D tentatively TRBD1 (5 bases). The V end lost 2 bases, the J end lost 5 bases, and 12 bases lay between the germline ends. The CDR3 has 14 amino acids. Germline V gene lookup returns CDR1 MDHEN and CDR2 SYDVKM. The CDR3 sequence: CASSLLSAGETQYF. Here the CDR3 DNA reads TGTGCCAGCAGTTTACTGTCCGCAGGGGAGACCCAGTACTTC.

This CDR3 is CASSLKNTEAFF. In DNA form, the CDR3 reads TGTGCCAGTAGTCTCAAGAACACTGAAGCTTTCTTT. The chain uses TRBV19 and TRBJ1-1; D call uncertain. V lost 5 bases to trimming and J lost 1 base, with 5 bases between them. In germline, CDR1 is LNHDA, CDR2 SQIVND (reference sequence). The CDR3 covers 12 residues.

The gene calls are TRBV19 and TRBJ1-1; 11 nucleotides align to TRBD1. The V gene's germline CDR1 is LNHDA and CDR2 SQIVND (reference sequence). The V and J ends lost 7 bases and 5 bases, in that order; junction bases with no gene match: 6. CDR3 length: 14 amino acids. The CDR3 DNA is TGTGCCAGTAAGGGACAGGGGGGACATACTGAAGCTTTCTTT. Its translation: CASKGQGGHTEAFF.

The chain links TRBV19 to TRBJ1-2; D perhaps matches TRBD1 (5 bases). This CDR3 is 13 amino acids long. V was clipped by 3 bases and J by 4 bases, with 9 bases between them. Looked up from germline, CDR1 is LNHDA and CDR2 is SQIVND (reference sequence). For the CDR3, the DNA is TGTGCCAGTAGTATCCAGGGAATCTATGGCTACACCTTC. Its protein is CASSIQGIYGYTF.

The CDR3, as DNA: TGTGCCAGCAGCTTTGACCTTTACCGGGATAATTCACCCCTCCACTTT. Amino acids: CASSFDLYRDNSPLHF. This chain connects TRBV9 to TRBJ1-6; D is undetermined. In germline, CDR1 is SGDLS, CDR2 YYNGEE. V dropped 4 bases and J dropped 5 bases, with 16 bases sitting between them. The CDR3 runs to 16 residues. The variable domain in full, completed from reference TRBV9 and TRBJ1-6, reads DSGVTQTPKHLITATGQRVTLRCSPRSGDLSVYWYQQSLDQGLQFLIQYYNGEERAKGNILERFSAQQFPDLHSELNLSSLELGDSALYFCASSFDLYRDNSPLHFGNGTRLTVT.

This clone was observed a single time. The chain joins TRBV7-8 to TRBJ2-2; TRBD1 agrees at 8 bases. Looked up from germline, CDR1 is SGHVS and CDR2 is FQNEAQ. CDR3 length: 17 amino acids. J was trimmed by 6 bases and V by 1 base; bases with no gene match: 10. CDR3 nucleotides: TGTGCCAGCAGCTTAGATGCGGCAGGGGGCGCAGCCGGGGAGCTGTTTTTT. Amino acids: CASSLDAAGGAAGELFF.

The V call is TRBV6-6, the J call TRBJ2-1; 13 bases agree with TRBD2. The length of the CDR3 is 13 residues. CDR1 is MNHNY and CDR2 is SVGAGI in the germline V gene (reference sequence). V lost 7 bases, J lost 10 bases, and 4 bases stayed unmatched. CDR3 sequence reads: CASTLLAGGEQFF. Written as DNA, the CDR3 is TGTGCCAGCACCTTACTAGCGGGGGGGGAGCAGTTCTTC.

This rearrangement joins TRBV19 to TRBJ1-1; no clear D gene. CDR1 and CDR2 from the germline V gene are LNHDA and SQIVND (reference sequence). This CDR3 contains 15 residues. Trimming took off 5 bases at V and 1 base at J, with 14 bases between the two ends. This CDR3 reads CASSLGPVGNTEAFF. In DNA, the CDR3 is TGTGCCAGTAGTCTCGGGCCGGTAGGGAACACTGAAGCTTTCTTT. The full variable domain, in which reference TRBV19 and TRBJ1-1 provide the parts outside the CDR3, is DGGITQSPKYLFRKEGQNVTLSCEQNLNHDAMYWYRQDPGQGLRLIYYSQIVNDFQKGDIAEGYSVSREKKESFPLTVTSAQKNPTAFYLCASSLGPVGNTEAFFGQGTRLTVV.

This chain links TRBV7-9 with TRBJ2-3; D may correspond to TRBD1 or TRBD2 (7 bases each). In germline, CDR1 is SEHNR, CDR2 FQNEAQ (reference sequence). V dropped 3 bases and J dropped 4 bases, with 14 bases sitting between them. CDR3 length: 15 amino acids. Written as DNA, the CDR3 is TGTGCCAGCAGCTTCTTCAGGGGGGGGGCAGATACGCAGTATTTT. Amino acids: CASSFFRGGADTQYF.

The rearrangement joins TRBV12-5 to TRBJ1-1, with no clear D. Germline V gene lookup returns CDR1 LGHNT and CDR2 FRNRAP. The CDR3 contains 11 residues. The V end was cut by 5 bases, the J end by 10 bases, with 11 bases between. In DNA form, the CDR3 reads TGTGCTAGTGGTCCCGGGGTTGGAGCTTTCTTT. This sequence encodes CASGPGVGAFF.